The 13 T cell receptor beta chains below were found in one sample sequenced in a study of PD-1 blockade in classical Hodgkin lymphoma. The time point denotes: cycle 4 day 1 (C4D1), after 5 to 7 weeks of nivolumab. Following autologous stem cell transplantation, relapse occurred in every patient, and exposure to brentuximab vedotin varied. Measured with immunoSEQ multiplex PCR; TCRdb has only the in-frame clones, and not every one. The sample carries more than 85,000 clones, approximately 89% recorded once. The sample here was peripheral blood mononuclear cells (PBMCs), taken before the fourth cycle of nivolumab. These receptors all stem from a human donor with classical Hodgkin lymphoma.

The chain recombines TRBV5-4 with TRBJ1-1; the D is unclear. This CDR3 spans 13 amino acids. Germline CDR1 SGHNT, CDR2 YYREEE (reference sequence). The V end was cut by 4 bases, the J end by 4 bases, with 11 bases between. The CDR3 sequence: CASSDVVGTEAFF. In DNA form, the CDR3 reads TGTGCCAGCAGCGACGTGGTGGGCACTGAAGCTTTCTTT.

V and J are TRBV19 and TRBJ1-5, with D unresolved. The germline V and J ends were trimmed by 3 bases and 0 bases, with 9 bases remaining between them. The CDR3 has 15 residues. Germline assignment: CDR1 LNHDA and CDR2 SQIVND (reference sequence). The CDR3 protein is CASSITDYSNQPQHF. The CDR3, as DNA: TGTGCCAGTAGTATTACGGATTATAGCAATCAGCCCCAGCATTTT.

The DNA for the CDR3 is TGTGCCAGCAGTTTAGGAGTCGGGATTTTTGACAGGGGGGGGAACAGCAATCAGCCCCAGCATTTT. Translation: CASSLGVGIFDRGGNSNQPQHF. The V and J genes are TRBV28 and TRBJ1-5, with TRBD1 identical over 9 bases. This CDR3 contains 22 residues. Germline loops: CDR1 MDHEN, CDR2 SYDVKM. The V gene end was trimmed by 2 bases and the J gene end by 1 base; junction bases not matched to a gene: 21.

The chain employs TRBV11-3 and TRBJ2-1; D may be TRBD1 or TRBD2 (5 bases each). Trimming left V 5 bases short and J 7 bases short, with 15 bases between. The germline V gene has CDR1 SGHNT and CDR2 YENEEA. The CDR3 is 14 amino acids. CDR3 amino acids: CASSLSGSGNEQFF. CDR3 bases: TGTGCCAGCAGCCTGTCAGGGTCGGGAAATGAGCAGTTCTTC.

V and J are TRBV4-3 and TRBJ2-7; maybe TRBD2 (6 bases). V was shortened by 1 base and J by 4 bases, with 20 bases between the two germline ends. The germline V gene encodes CDR1 LGHNA and CDR2 YSLEER. CDR3 size: 17 residues. DNA of the CDR3: TGCGCCAGCAGCCAAGCGGCGGGGACTTTAACATCGTACGAGCAGTACTTC. Encoded protein: CASSQAAGTLTSYEQYF.

V gene TRBV7-9 combines with J gene TRBJ2-5; the match to TRBD2 covers 7 bases. V shed 3 bases, J shed 4 bases, and the junction held 8 bases outside the gene matches. The CDR3 is made up of 15 amino acids. Germline CDR1 and CDR2: SEHNR and FQNEAQ (reference sequence). The CDR3 here is CASSLGLLARETQYF. The CDR3 coding sequence is TGTGCCAGCAGCTTGGGACTACTAGCGAGAGAGACCCAGTACTTC.

This clone was detected only a few times. The chain uses TRBV4-1 and TRBJ1-4, with D possibly matching TRBD1 (6 bases). The CDR3 runs 15 residues. V gave up 7 bases and J gave up 2 bases, with 14 bases separating them. Germline values: CDR1 MGHRA, CDR2 YSYEKL. The CDR3 loop reads CASTGGARTNEKLFF. CDR3 bases: TGCGCCAGCACGGGGGGGGCTCGCACTAATGAAAAACTGTTTTTT.

A few counts support this clone. The V gene is TRBV5-3, the J gene TRBJ2-4; 9 bases agree with TRBD2. TRBV5-3 is an ORF for which the function is uncertain. J lost 6 bases, V lost 2 bases, and 15 bases had no gene match. The CDR3 extends over 18 amino acids. CDR3 in amino acids: CARSLSVILAGEGNIQYF. The CDR3 coding sequence is TGTGCCAGAAGCTTATCCGTGATATTAGCGGGAGAGGGAAACATTCAGTACTTC.

This chain joins TRBV6-5 and TRBJ2-7, with 7 bases fitting TRBD2. The ends lost 5 bases at V and 5 bases at J; junction bases unmatched: 9. The CDR3 runs to 14 residues. Per the germline V gene, CDR1 is MNHEY and CDR2 is SVGAGI. CDR3 amino acids: CASSTGLGRNEQYF. The DNA of the CDR3 is TGTGCCAGCAGTACCGGACTAGGGCGGAACGAGCAGTACTTC.

The sample holds one count of this clone. The chain employs TRBV25-1 and TRBJ2-7, with 8 bases that match TRBD2. Trimming removed 3 bases from V and 11 bases from J; junction bases left unmatched: 15. Germline values: CDR1 MGHDK, CDR2 SYGVNS. The CDR3 has 15 amino acids. The CDR3 bases are TGTGCCAGCAGTGACCTAGCGGGTGGGAGGGATACGGAGTACTTC. Encoded protein: CASSDLAGGRDTEYF.

This chain uses TRBV28 with TRBJ2-7; 7 nucleotides line up with TRBD2. The CDR3 has 15 residues. Trimming at V came to 1 base and at J to 1 base, leaving 4 bases not matched to a gene. Per germline, CDR1 MDHEN and CDR2 SYDVKM. CDR3 nucleotides: TGTGCCAGCAGTTTATCTTCTAGCGGATCCTACGAGCAGTACTTC. Its translation is CASSLSSSGSYEQYF. Together with reference TRBV28 and TRBJ2-7, the CDR3 gives the full variable domain: DVKVTQSSRYLVKRTGEKVFLECVQDMDHENMFWYRQDPGLGLRLIYFSYDVKMKEKGDIPEGYSVSREKKERFSLILESASTNQTSMYLCASSLSSSGSYEQYFGPGTRLTVT.

The gene calls are TRBV19 and TRBJ1-2, with 8 bases aligning to TRBD1. Unmatched junction bases numbered 4, after V lost 3 bases and J lost 4 bases. Germline V gene data show CDR1 as LNHDA and CDR2 as SQIVND (reference sequence). This CDR3 region has 14 residues. The CDR3 DNA sequence: TGTGCCAGTAGTATCCCAGGGACAGGCTATGGCTACACCTTC. This gives the protein CASSIPGTGYGYTF. Full variable domain (remainder filled in from reference TRBV19 and TRBJ1-2): DGGITQSPKYLFRKEGQNVTLSCEQNLNHDAMYWYRQDPGQGLRLIYYSQIVNDFQKGDIAEGYSVSREKKESFPLTVTSAQKNPTAFYLCASSIPGTGYGYTFGSGTRLTVV.

This chain joins TRBV27 and TRBJ2-2, with D possibly matching TRBD2 (5 bases). With 2 bases removed from V and 3 bases from J, the gap between germline ends came to 7 bases. This CDR3 has 14 residues. From germline, CDR1 is MNHEY and CDR2 SMNVEV (reference sequence). The CDR3 is CASSLGRDTGELFF. CDR3 sequence (DNA): TGTGCCAGCAGTTTAGGGAGAGACACCGGGGAGCTGTTTTTT.